This T cell receptor beta chain was sequenced for a study of T-cell reconstitution after alpha-beta-depleted transplantation in children. For TCRbeta, the library was prepared with unique molecular identifiers. TCRdb re-derived calls from the PCR reads in MiXCR, one entry per CDR3 protein. The data show some 100,000 distinct CDR3 sequences, with 20% to 30% seen just once and about a fifth held by the top ten. General study findings and limits: Surviving thymic progenitors and recipient T cells were the source of high TCRbeta diversity at day 60 in some patients. Reportedly, roughly two months post-transplant, alpha-beta T cells arose from several hundred expanded graft clones. One year after transplant, T-cell counts and diversity came mostly from newly produced T cells.

This CDR3 contains 17 residues. CDR1 MNHNS and CDR2 SASEGT come from the germline V gene. V lost 10 bases and J 0 bases, leaving 19 bases between the germline ends. This clonotype was observed many times. The antigen is unknown. The clonotype comes from a boy aged 2 to 9 with acute lymphoblastic leukemia, due to receive a stem cell transplant. The chain uses TRBV6-1 and TRBJ2-6, with D unclear. This sample comprised PBMCs, obtained before TCRalphabeta/CD19-depleted stem cell transplant. Here the CDR3 DNA reads TGTGCCACCAGGAAAGACATAGAAAACTCTGGGGCCAACGTCCTGACTTTC. Translated: CATRKDIENSGANVLTF.